The present T cell receptor beta chain was sequenced within a study of blood T cell repertoires in COVID-19 (dated by TCRdb to the early 2020s). Concerning the study at large: Samples from collaborators originated in the United States, Italy and Spain and spanned both the acute and convalescent phases of COVID-19. The prospective study material was composed of cDNA or gDNA derived from T cells, B-cell-depleted T cells, or PBMCs. Deeply sampled blood TCRbeta repertoires from subjects exposed to, actively infected with, or recovered from COVID-19 were included in the dataset. The repertoires were released in a freely available public database meant as a resource for research on the immune response to SARS-CoV-2. Samples were obtained from the ongoing ImmuneRACE study (first 160 participants) and from approximately 1,200 subjects provided by 6 global collaborators. The sample metadata nearly always contained a de-identified subject ID, COVID-19 status, age in years and sex. Where available, HLA class I and class II types were obtained from metadata supplied by the sample provider rather than from assay-based typing.

Each collaborating institution followed its own protocols to collect whole blood in K2EDTA tubes. For TCRbeta analysis, collaborators shipped samples in one of three forms: frozen whole blood, isolated PBMCs, or DNA extracted from either of those sample types. Remarks on this clone: Its target antigen remains unknown. The input lacks base qualities; no much larger clone sits a single base away.

TCRbeta CDR3 regions were amplified from genomic DNA by means of the immunoSEQ Assay, a bias-controlled multiplex PCR. In the paper's pipeline: The number of nucleated cells in each sample was estimated by amplification of reference gene primers within the assay. To quantify the absolute abundance of each unique TCRbeta CDR3 rearrangement, sequence reads were collapsed and filtered. Productive Simpson clonality was computed per sample as the square root of Simpson's diversity index over productive rearrangements. TCRdb provides this immuneACCESS table in a form limited to in-frame rearrangements. Some clones are lacking; in checked studies, under half of them reflect an unresolved V gene, and why the rest are absent is not known. The DNA gave D and trimming, while V, J and clone size come from that table. Counted in this sample were around 150,000 clones; 70% to 85% of them appeared once. The ten largest clones add up to 5.5% to 7% of the sample.

V lost 4 bases and J lost 0 bases; the stretch between them is 13 bases long. Including cysteine and phenylalanine, the CDR3 has 16 amino acids. Just CDR3 DNA is preserved here, 48 bases in frame from base 1. As encoded in the germline V gene, CDR1 is MDHEN while CDR2 is SYDVKM. Broad study findings and their caveats: Clinical and demographic metadata were provided uncurated, with the amount varying by source and participant.

This sequence originates from a human donor in a cohort sampled during active COVID-19. The receptor chain draws on TRBV28 and TRBJ1-3; the D segment could be TRBD1, given 5 matching bases. The sequenced material came from peripheral blood. The DNA reads as follows: TGTGCCAGCAGTTCCCCTCAGGGACTCTCTGGAAACACCATATATTTT. Its product reads: CASSSPQGLSGNTIYF.